A single T cell receptor beta chain is shown here with its context. Its specificity is not known. The data were obtained in a study of cytomegalovirus exposure and HLA in healthy donors. For the study at large: Within the Caucasian-associated ancestry cluster were under 85% of the 300 to 450 genotyped donors. Broader study findings: Researchers reported that a few CMV-associated chains were confirmed in vitro as CMV antigen-specific. Several top significant clusters appeared, in a later analysis, to be linked to common viral pathogens.

PCR involved 60 Vbeta and 13 Jbeta primers. Using immunoSEQ multiplex PCR, the repertoire was profiled, and TCRdb retains in-frame clones only, with some absent. The sample yields about 90,000 clones, about 66% seen once. This TCR was recovered from a man aged 25 to 45 in good health and CMV-seronegative. The material sequenced was PBMCs.

The DNA for the CDR3 is TGCGCCAGCAGCTTGGAGGCCAGGGCGGTCTACGAGCAGTACTTC. It yields the protein CASSLEARAVYEQYF. The chain combines TRBV5-1 with TRBJ2-7, with a weak D call TRBD1 (5 bases). V lost 0 bases, J lost 3 bases, and 13 bases lay in between. Per germline, CDR1 SGHRS and CDR2 YFSETQ. This CDR3 has 15 residues.